Sequencing of this TCR beta chain was carried out in a study of vaccination effects on CD4 cells after COVID-19. Study-level background: From a couple of convalescent patients, samples were taken 16 days and one week before vaccination. Study-level points and caveats: Infection-derived and vaccine-derived clones contracted markedly late after vaccination.

A note on this clone: The antigen is unknown.

Sequencing followed a ViraFEST assay step that expanded antigen-specific CD4+ T cells with viral peptide pools. The culture ran for 9 to 11 days, and then CD4+ T cells were isolated. This individual contracted SARS-CoV-2 between March and December 2020, as verified by PCR. PBMC cultures contained approximately 1.8 million cells per well, around 9.7 IU/ml IL-2 and 10 ug/ml peptides. Researchers swapped half the medium for IL-2 medium on both days 3 and 7. The protocol was immunoSEQ multiplex PCR, while the TCRdb copy is restricted to in-frame clones and leaves out a portion. This sample carries 22,000 or so clones, less than 85% of them seen once, and the ten largest clones take 35% to 45%. This clonotype was obtained from a human donor who had a prior SARS-CoV-2 infection. Sequenced material: CD4+ T cells from PBMCs cultured with a peptide pool, taken before COVID-19 vaccination.

CDR3 loop: CASSRYGFSGGLDTQYF. In DNA form, the CDR3 reads TGTGCCAGCAGCCGTTACGGGTTTAGCGGGGGATTAGATACGCAGTATTTT. The chain has TRBV5-8 and TRBJ2-3; the match to TRBD2 covers 9 bases. The CDR3 has 17 residues. Per the germline V gene, CDR1 is SGHTS and CDR2 is YDEGEE. The trim removed 4 bases at V and 5 bases at J, leaving 14 bases unmatched.